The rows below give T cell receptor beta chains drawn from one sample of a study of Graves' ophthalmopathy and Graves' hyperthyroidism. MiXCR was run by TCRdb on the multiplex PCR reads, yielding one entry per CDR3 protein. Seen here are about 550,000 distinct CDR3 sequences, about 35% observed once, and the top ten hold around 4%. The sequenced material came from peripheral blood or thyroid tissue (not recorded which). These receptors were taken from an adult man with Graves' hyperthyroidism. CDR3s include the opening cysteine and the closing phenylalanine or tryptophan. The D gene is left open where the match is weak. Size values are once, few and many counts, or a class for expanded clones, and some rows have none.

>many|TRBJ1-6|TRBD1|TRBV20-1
TGCAGTGCCTCGCCTGGACAGGCTTCTCCTAATTCACCCCTCCACTTT
CSASPGQASPNSPLHF
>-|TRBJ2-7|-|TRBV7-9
TGTGCCAGCAGCACACCCCCCACGAGGAACTCCTACGAGCAGTACTTC
CASSTPPTRNSYEQYF
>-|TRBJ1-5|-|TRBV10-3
TGTGCCATCAGTGAGGGTGGAGGGACCCAGCATTTT
CAISEGGGTQHF
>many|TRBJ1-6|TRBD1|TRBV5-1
TGCGCCAGCAGCTTCGGGGACAGGGGAATTCATAATTCACCCCTCCACTTT
CASSFGDRGIHNSPLHF
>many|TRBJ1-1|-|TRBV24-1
TGTGCCACCCGAAGGGGCGAGAACACTGAAGCTTTCTTT
CATRRGENTEAFF
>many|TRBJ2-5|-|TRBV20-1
TGCAGTGCAGGAGGACAGCAAGAGACCCAGTACTTC
CSAGGQQETQYF
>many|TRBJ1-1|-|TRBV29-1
TGCAGCGTTGAAGGGGGGATTGCGACGGGTACTGAAGCTTTCTTT
CSVEGGIATGTEAFF
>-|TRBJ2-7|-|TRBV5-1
TGCGCCAGCGGCCGGGGTCCCGGCGAGCAGTACTTC
CASGRGPGEQYF
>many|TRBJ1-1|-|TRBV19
TGTGCCAGTACCCCCCTGGACAAGAACACTGAAGCTTTCTTT
CASTPLDKNTEAFF
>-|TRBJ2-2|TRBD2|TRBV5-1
TGCGCCAGCAGCCTAAGGACTAGCGGGGAAACCGGGGAGCTGTTTTTT
CASSLRTSGETGELFF
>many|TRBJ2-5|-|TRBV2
TGTGCCAGCAGCCGGGGTGGGGCCGAAGAAGAGACCCAGTACTTC
CASSRGGAEEETQYF
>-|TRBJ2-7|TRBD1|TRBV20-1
TGCAGTGCTACCCGGGACAGGGCCCTATACGAGCAGTACTTC
CSATRDRALYEQYF
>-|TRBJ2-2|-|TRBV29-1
-
CSVSQEGEQYFGPGTGELFF
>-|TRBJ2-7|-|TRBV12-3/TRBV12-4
TGTGCCAGCAGTGAACCCGCGGGACGGTTCAGCGAGCAGTACTTC
CASSEPAGRFSEQYF
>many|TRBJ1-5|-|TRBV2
TGTGCCAGCAGGGAAGACAGTCTCAATCAGCCCCAGCATTTT
CASREDSLNQPQHF